This TCR beta chain appears in the sequencing data of a study of T cells in Graves' hyperthyroidism and ophthalmopathy. The CDR3 runs 17 residues. Trimming cost V 2 bases and J 2 bases, with 18 bases left between them. Germline values: CDR1 SGHAT, CDR2 FQNNGV. TCR beta CDR3 regions were amplified from RNA transcripts. First-round RT-PCR with HTBI primers amplified the TCR CDR3 region. TCRdb reanalysed the multiplex PCR reads using MiXCR and keeps one entry per CDR3 protein. This sample has fewer than 450,000 distinct CDR3 sequences; about 18% occur once, and the top ten carry approximately 30%. This chain connects TRBV11-2 to TRBJ1-2; tentative D call: TRBD1 (5 bases). This TCR came from a woman aged 30 to 39 with Graves' hyperthyroidism that later progressed to Graves' ophthalmopathy. The sample comprised blood. This chain's CDR3 is CASSLRGEGNQNYGYTF. For the CDR3, the DNA is TGTGCCAGCAGCTTAAGAGGGGAGGGAAACCAAAACTATGGCTACACCTTC. The whole variable domain, filled in from reference TRBV11-2 and TRBJ1-2, reads EAGVAQSPRYKIIEKRQSVAFWCNPISGHATLYWYQQILGQGPKLLIQFQNNGVVDDSQLPKDRFSAERLKGVDSTLKIQPAKLEDSAVYLCASSLRGEGNQNYGYTFGSGTRLTVV.